Below, one T cell receptor (beta chain) is given with its context. The record originates from a study of blood T cell repertoires in COVID-19. This table comes from immunoSEQ multiplex PCR, and its TCRdb copy is limited to in-frame clones, with some not included. The sample has more than 100,000 clones; 84% are singletons. This sequence originates from a man aged 40-55 years with acute COVID-19. The sequenced sample was PBMCs or T cells enriched from blood (not recorded which).

The CDR3 is CASSTRGPIPGVNNEQFF. The CDR3, as DNA: TGTGCCAGTAGTACGAGGGGGCCCATTCCAGGGGTCAACAATGAGCAGTTCTTC. This chain joins TRBV19 and TRBJ2-1; 7 nucleotides match TRBD1. This CDR3 region has 18 residues. Unmatched junction bases numbered 17, after V lost 4 bases and J lost 5 bases. CDR1 is LNHDA and CDR2 is SQIVND in the germline V gene (reference sequence).